The 20 T cell receptor beta chains presented below share a single source sample, sequenced in a study of Ad26.COV2.S vaccination and SARS-CoV-2 variants. Data came from immunoSEQ multiplex PCR; TCRdb stores just in-frame clones and leaves some out. Of around 300,000 clones detected, 80% to 90% appear once; the ten largest clones hold around a tenth. The treatment here: 15 to 20 received Ad26.COV2.S at low or high dose, single or two shots; about 5 received placebo; per-sample allocation not given. The samples were gathered on day 63 after the first injection of vaccine or placebo. This sample comprised peripheral blood, obtained in a trial of Ad26.COV2.S vaccine versus placebo. The receptor set was obtained from a person aged 18 to 59 who received the Ad26.COV2.S COVID-19 vaccine or a placebo.

V usage is TRBV28 and J usage is TRBJ2-1; 8 bases agree with TRBD2. Germline values: CDR1 MDHEN, CDR2 SYDVKM. This CDR3 contains 15 residues. Germline trimming cut 6 bases from V and 0 bases from J; bases unmatched to any gene: 4. The DNA for the CDR3 is TGTGCCAGCAGCCGTAGCGGGGCCTCCTACAATGAGCAGTTCTTC. It yields the protein CASSRSGASYNEQFF.

This chain connects TRBV19 to TRBJ1-2; the match to TRBD1 covers 8 bases. J was trimmed by 8 bases and V by 4 bases; bases with no gene match: 3. Per the germline V gene, CDR1 is LNHDA and CDR2 is SQIVND (reference sequence). CDR3 size: 12 residues. This chain's CDR3 is CASSKTGDGYTF. The CDR3 DNA sequence: TGTGCCAGTAGTAAGACAGGGGACGGCTACACCTTC.

The CDR3 region has the DNA TGTGCCAGCAGAAAGAACACTGAAGCTTTCTTT. Translated, it gives CASRKNTEAFF. The genes are TRBV7-9 and TRBJ1-1, with D unresolved. V was clipped by 6 bases and J by 1 base, with 3 bases between them. From germline, CDR1 is SEHNR and CDR2 FQNEAQ (reference sequence). The CDR3 consists of 11 residues. Complete variable domain (other parts from reference TRBV7-9 and TRBJ1-1): DTGVSQNPRHKITKRGQNVTFRCDPISEHNRLYWYRQTLGQGPEFLTYFQNEAQLEKSRLLSDRFSAERPKGSFSTLEIQRTEQGDSAMYLCASRKNTEAFFGQGTRLTVV.

This clone was detected only a few times. V and J are TRBV21-1 and TRBJ1-1; the DNA was not compared with TRBD1, the D call given in the table. TRBV21-1 is marked as a pseudogene. The CDR3 is 16 amino acids. CDR3 sequence reads: CASSARTGGFSTEAFF. In nucleotides, the CDR3 is TGTGCCAGCAGCGCCCGGACAGGGGGCTTCAGCACTGAAGCTTTCTTT.

The rearrangement links TRBV6-5 to TRBJ2-5, with TRBD2 matching 7 bases. This CDR3 is built from 15 residues. CDR1 is MNHEY, CDR2 SVGAGI, per germline. J gave up 0 bases and V 7 bases, and 8 bases lay outside the gene matches. CDR3 loop: CASTPGLQYQETQYF. CDR3 sequence (DNA): TGTGCCAGCACCCCGGGACTACAGTACCAAGAGACCCAGTACTTC.

This clone was detected a few times. The chain uses TRBV19 and TRBJ1-2; no clear D. Germline-derived CDR1 and CDR2 are LNHDA and SQIVND (reference sequence). V was pared by 5 bases and J by 4 bases, with 11 bases between. The CDR3 consists of 13 residues. CDR3 coding DNA: TGTGCCAGTAGTTCGGACTTAAGCTATGGCTACACCTTC. It yields the protein CASSSDLSYGYTF.

This sequence joins TRBV30 and TRBJ2-1, with TRBD2 matching 14 bases. Unmatched junction bases numbered 16, after V lost 3 bases and J lost 6 bases. Germline CDR1 is GTSNPN and CDR2 is SVGIG (reference sequence). The CDR3 totals 19 residues. In nucleotides, the CDR3 is TGTGCCTGGAGCCAAGCCTCCGGGACTAGCGGGAGTTCATCCAATGAGCAGTTCTTC. It translates to CAWSQASGTSGSSSNEQFF.

The chain links TRBV10-3 to TRBJ1-1; 11 bases align to TRBD1. The ends lost 0 bases at V and 3 bases at J; junction bases unmatched: 3. CDR3 size: 16 residues. Germline V gene data show CDR1 as ENHRY and CDR2 as SYGVKD. This chain's CDR3 is CAISESDRGLYTEAFF. The CDR3 nucleotides are TGTGCCATCAGTGAGTCGGACAGGGGGCTTTACACTGAAGCTTTCTTT.

The rearrangement joins TRBV19 to TRBJ2-1; D is ambiguous. This CDR3 is 16 amino acids long. Germline CDR1 reads LNHDA; CDR2 reads SQIVND (reference sequence). The V end lost 1 base, the J end lost 2 bases, and 12 bases lay between the germline ends. CDR3 sequence: CASSIGAIRTYNEQFF. In nucleotides, the CDR3 is TGTGCCAGTAGTATAGGAGCAATAAGGACCTACAATGAGCAGTTCTTC.

A remark on this clone: Distinct nucleotide sequences in the sample also encode this CDR3. The rearrangement links TRBV24-1 to TRBJ2-3; a weak D match, TRBD1 (5 bases). The CDR3 loop spans 13 amino acids. Deletions cut 5 bases from V and 0 bases from J, with 5 bases between. Germline CDR1 KGHDR, CDR2 SFDVKD. CDR3 nucleotide sequence: TGTGCCACCAGTGGGGGCAGCACAGATACGCAGTATTTT. The encoded protein is CATSGGSTDTQYF.

V usage is TRBV20-1 and J usage is TRBJ1-6; the D gene is possibly TRBD1 (5 bases). This CDR3 has 11 amino acids. V was pared by 1 base and J by 14 bases, with 9 bases between. Per the germline V gene, CDR1 is DFQATT and CDR2 is SNEGSKA (reference sequence). The chain's CDR3 is CSARVGASLHF. The CDR3 nucleotides read TGCAGTGCTAGAGTAGGGGCCTCCCTCCACTTT.

The genes are TRBV7-9 and TRBJ1-1; no firm D call. Trimming removed 5 bases from V and 0 bases from J, with 16 bases in between. The germline V gene encodes CDR1 SEHNR and CDR2 FQNEAQ (reference sequence). The CDR3 loop spans 16 amino acids. The DNA of the CDR3 is TGTGCCAGCAGCCCTGGGCAGATAATAATGAACACTGAAGCTTTCTTT. Translation gives CASSPGQIIMNTEAFF. Looking up the rest from reference TRBV7-9 and TRBJ1-1 gives the full variable domain: DTGVSQNPRHKITKRGQNVTFRCDPISEHNRLYWYRQTLGQGPEFLTYFQNEAQLEKSRLLSDRFSAERPKGSFSTLEIQRTEQGDSAMYLCASSPGQIIMNTEAFFGQGTRLTVV.

This clone was counted only a few times. The CDR3 loop reads CASKPQHGHQPQHF. The CDR3 bases are TGTGCCAGCAAGCCACAGCACGGTCATCAGCCCCAGCATTTT. This chain connects TRBV6-5 to TRBJ1-5; no definite D call. V was shortened by 7 bases and J by 5 bases, with 15 bases between the two germline ends. There are 14 residues in the CDR3. CDR1 MNHEY and CDR2 SVGAGI come from the germline V gene.

This clone was found once. The rearrangement uses TRBV6-6 and TRBJ1-1; D not resolved. Germline V gene data show CDR1 as MNHNY and CDR2 as SVGAGI (reference sequence). The CDR3 totals 10 residues. Trimming stripped 8 bases from V and 5 bases from J, with 6 bases between. The CDR3 sequence: CASVQTEAFF. The CDR3 nucleotides read TGTGCCAGCGTACAAACTGAAGCTTTCTTT.

The DNA of the CDR3 is TGCGCCAGCAGCCAAGAGTTCGGCAGGCTCTATGGCTACACCTTC. Its protein product is CASSQEFGRLYGYTF. J is TRBJ1-2 and V is TRBV4-3; D is ambiguous. This CDR3 has 15 amino acids. The germline V gene has CDR1 LGHNA and CDR2 YSLEER. The germline V and J ends were trimmed by 0 bases and 4 bases, with 12 bases remaining between them.

This chain joins TRBV7-8 and TRBJ2-5, with D perhaps matching TRBD1 (6 bases). V lost 1 base and J 1 base, leaving 7 bases between the germline ends. CDR1 is SGHVS and CDR2 is FQNEAQ in the germline V gene. This CDR3 has 14 amino acids. The CDR3 reads CASSLVGGQETQYF. The CDR3 nucleotides are TGTGCCAGCAGCTTAGTAGGGGGCCAAGAGACCCAGTACTTC.

The CDR3 sequence: CASSLVRRPTGELFF. The CDR3 DNA reads as TGTGCCAGCTCACTAGTCAGGAGGCCCACCGGGGAGCTGTTTTTT. This chain connects TRBV18 to TRBJ2-2; maybe TRBD2 (5 bases). V lost 4 bases and J 4 bases, leaving 13 bases between the germline ends. The CDR3 covers 15 residues. The germline CDR1 and CDR2 sequences are KGHSH and LQKENI. Full variable domain (remainder filled in from reference TRBV18 and TRBJ2-2): NAGVMQNPRHLVRRRGQEARLRCSPMKGHSHVYWYRQLPEEGLKFMVYLQKENIIDESGMPKERFSAEFPKEGPSILRIQQVVRGDSAAYFCASSLVRRPTGELFFGEGSRLTVL.

Only one count was recorded for this clone. The V call is TRBV7-2, the J call TRBJ2-3; D is perhaps TRBD1 (6 bases). The germline CDR1 and CDR2 sequences are SGHTA and FQGNSA. The CDR3 totals 14 residues. V dropped 3 bases and J dropped 2 bases, with 9 bases sitting between them. This CDR3 is CASSFGTPTDTQYF. The DNA of the CDR3 is TGTGCCAGCAGCTTCGGGACACCCACAGATACGCAGTATTTT.

This chain joins TRBV15 and TRBJ2-7; 13 bases agree with TRBD2. There are 17 residues in the CDR3. V shed 5 bases and J 7 bases; nucleotides not matched to a gene: 14. Germline V gene data show CDR1 as LNHNV and CDR2 as YYDKDF (reference sequence). CDR3 nucleotide sequence: TGTGCCACCAGCCCGGGACTAGCGGGGAGTCAATCAGGGGAGCAGTACTTC. Encoded protein: CATSPGLAGSQSGEQYF.

The CDR3 loop reads CASSPTAGDYEQYF. CDR3 nucleotide sequence: TGTGCCAGCAGTCCAACTGCAGGGGACTACGAGCAGTACTTC. The rearrangement links TRBV28 to TRBJ2-7, with D possibly TRBD1 on 6 matching bases. CDR3 length equals 14 residues. The V and J ends lost 5 bases and 3 bases respectively, with 14 bases between them. Germline CDR1 reads MDHEN; CDR2 reads SYDVKM.